A selection of T cell receptor beta chains follows, all from one sample in a study of blood T cell repertoires in COVID-19. The protocol was immunoSEQ multiplex PCR, while the TCRdb copy is restricted to in-frame clones and leaves out a portion. Among about 280,000 clones listed, 89% were seen once. Specimen: peripheral blood. All receptors come from a woman between 40 and 50 years old who had recovered from COVID-19. CDR3s include the opening cysteine and the closing phenylalanine or tryptophan. D genes are given only for firm matches. A row's size may be missing; if present it is once, few, many or a size class.

NA	TRBD1	TRBV4-1	TRBJ2-7	CASSQGTGGGYEQYF	TGCGCCAGCAGCCAAGGGACAGGGGGCGGGTACGAGCAGTACTTC
once	TRBD2	TRBV30	TRBJ2-1	CAWKLAGVGEQFF	TGTGCCTGGAAGCTAGCGGGAGTGGGGGAGCAGTTCTTC
NA	NA	TRBV19	TRBJ1-1	CASSIIGDKNTEAFF	TGTGCCAGTAGTATTATAGGGGACAAGAACACTGAAGCTTTCTTT
NA	TRBD2	TRBV11-2	TRBJ2-1	CASSSLAGGFDEQFF	TGTGCCAGCAGCTCTCTAGCGGGAGGTTTCGATGAGCAGTTCTTC
NA	NA	TRBV5-1	TRBJ2-5	CASSDVKGEQETQYF	TGCGCCAGCAGCGATGTAAAAGGGGAACAAGAGACCCAGTACTTC
once	TRBD2	TRBV11-2	TRBJ2-2	CASSFPSLAGANTGELFF	TGTGCCAGCAGCTTCCCCTCGCTAGCGGGGGCGAACACCGGGGAGCTGTTTTTT
NA	TRBD2	TRBV30	TRBJ2-1	CAWRTLAGLVSNEQFF	TGTGCCTGGAGAACTCTAGCGGGACTGGTGTCCAATGAGCAGTTCTTC
NA	NA	TRBV12-3/TRBV12-4	TRBJ2-5	CASTLQGEETQYF	TGTGCCAGCACCTTACAGGGAGAAGAGACCCAGTACTTC
NA	TRBD2	TRBV7-9	TRBJ2-7	CASVRREGPYEQYF	TGTGCCAGCGTCCGGCGGGAGGGCCCCTACGAGCAGTACTTC
NA	TRBD2	TRBV7-2	TRBJ2-5	CASSPSLGLAGGETQYF	TGTGCCAGCAGCCCCTCCCTGGGACTAGCGGGAGGAGAGACCCAGTACTTC
NA	TRBD1	TRBV2	TRBJ1-5	CASSTDRVGQPQHF	TGTGCCAGCAGCACGGACAGGGTTGGTCAGCCCCAGCATTTT
NA	NA	TRBV3-1/TRBV3-2	TRBJ2-2	CASSPVAGAGELFF	TGTGCCAGCAGCCCTGTCGCAGGGGCCGGGGAGCTGTTTTTT
NA	TRBD1	TRBV7-9	TRBJ2-5	CASSQGASEVETQYF	TGTGCCAGCAGCCAGGGGGCTTCGGAAGTGGAGACCCAGTACTTC
NA	TRBD2	TRBV30	TRBJ2-5	CAWSIGLAGNGGETQYF	TGTGCCTGGAGTATCGGACTAGCGGGAAATGGCGGGGAGACCCAGTACTTC
NA	TRBD1	TRBV28	TRBJ1-2	CASSPNEGQGAVGYTF	TGTGCCAGCAGCCCAAATGAAGGACAGGGGGCGGTTGGCTACACCTTC
NA	TRBD1	TRBV14	TRBJ2-3	CASSQDRTGADTQYF	TGTGCCAGCAGCCAAGATCGGACAGGGGCAGATACGCAGTATTTT
NA	NA	TRBV28	TRBJ2-1	CASSQASDYYNEQFF	TGTGCCAGCAGCCAGGCTAGCGATTACTACAATGAGCAGTTCTTC
NA	TRBD2	TRBV19	TRBJ2-7	CASSMVWRESLREQYF	TGTGCCAGTAGTATGGTTTGGCGGGAGTCTTTGAGGGAGCAGTACTTC
NA	TRBD2	TRBV4-1	TRBJ2-7	CASSISGTLSEQYF	TGCGCCAGCAGCATTAGCGGGACCCTCTCCGAGCAGTACTTC
NA	TRBD2	TRBV5-6	TRBJ2-1	CASSSSRLAGLYNEQFF	TGTGCCAGCAGCTCTTCACGACTAGCGGGACTCTACAATGAGCAGTTCTTC
NA	NA	TRBV5-1	TRBJ2-7	CASSSLPTHPPPPQYF	TGCGCCAGCAGCTCCCTCCCTACTCATCCCCCCCCTCCGCAGTACTTC
once	NA	TRBV5-1	TRBJ2-1	CASSLGAGSQEQFF	TGCGCCAGCAGCTTGGGTGCGGGGTCACAGGAGCAGTTCTTC
NA	TRBD2	TRBV6-1	TRBJ2-2	CASSEAGDTGELFF	TGTGCCAGCAGTGAGGCGGGGGACACCGGGGAGCTGTTTTTT
NA	NA	TRBV5-1	TRBJ2-5	CASGPGQETQYF	TGCGCCAGCGGACCAGGGCAAGAGACCCAGTACTTC
NA	NA	TRBV11-2	TRBJ2-3	CASSWEARGTDTQYF	TGTGCCAGCAGCTGGGAGGCGCGGGGCACAGATACGCAGTATTTT
NA	NA	TRBV12-3/TRBV12-4	TRBJ2-1	CASSLWTQETSFF	TGTGCCAGCTCCCTTTGGACTCAAGAAACGAGTTTCTTC
NA	NA	TRBV6-5	TRBJ2-7	CASSYSYYESSHEQYF	TGTGCCAGCAGTTACTCGTACTATGAGTCCAGCCACGAGCAGTACTTC
NA	NA	TRBV20-1	TRBJ2-7	CSASVFEGRREQYF	TGCAGTGCTAGTGTCTTTGAGGGTAGACGCGAGCAGTACTTC
NA	NA	TRBV7-9	TRBJ1-1	CASSNAGNQAFF	TGTGCCAGCAGCAACGCAGGGAACCAAGCTTTCTTT
once	NA	TRBV19	TRBJ2-7	CASSILQGSEQYF	TGTGCCAGTAGTATCTTGCAGGGGAGCGAGCAGTACTTC
NA	NA	TRBV19	TRBJ2-4	CASSTRGFENIQYF	TGTGCCAGTAGTACTAGGGGGTTCGAAAACATTCAGTACTTC
NA	TRBD1	TRBV14	TRBJ1-2	CASSEGQGPYGYTF	TGTGCCAGCAGCGAAGGACAGGGGCCCTATGGCTACACCTTC
NA	NA	TRBV27	TRBJ2-7	CASSSYVGEEGIEQYF	TGTGCCAGCAGTTCGTACGTGGGAGAGGAGGGTATCGAGCAGTACTTC
NA	TRBD1	TRBV5-1	TRBJ2-1	CASSLEDGQGDDEQFF	TGCGCCAGCAGCTTGGAAGATGGACAGGGGGATGACGAGCAGTTCTTC
once	TRBD2	TRBV13	TRBJ2-3	CASSSPLGLALTDTQYF	TGTGCCAGCAGCTCCCCCCTTGGACTAGCGCTAACAGATACGCAGTATTTT
NA	TRBD2	TRBV7-9	TRBJ2-3	CAVPGTSATDTQYF	TGTGCTGTCCCCGGGACTAGTGCCACAGATACGCAGTATTTT
NA	TRBD1	TRBV30	TRBJ2-7	CAWSEGTGGSQYF	TGTGCCTGGAGCGAGGGGACAGGGGGATCGCAGTACTTC
NA	TRBD2	TRBV19	TRBJ2-2	CASVGREDGGELFF	TGTGCCAGTGTGGGGCGGGAGGACGGCGGGGAGCTGTTTTTT
NA	NA	TRBV6-1	TRBJ1-6	CASSSGQNNSPLHF	TGTGCCAGCAGTTCAGGACAGAATAATTCACCCCTCCACTTT
NA	NA	TRBV25-1	TRBJ1-2	CASRAGGYTF	TGTGCCAGTAGAGCGGGGGGCTACACCTTC
NA	NA	TRBV9	TRBJ2-5	CASSVAQRVGETQYF	TGTGCCAGCAGCGTAGCACAGAGGGTAGGAGAGACCCAGTACTTC
NA	NA	TRBV21-1	TRBJ2-7	CASSARDRPREQYF	TGTGCCAGCAGCGCACGGGACAGGCCAAGGGAGCAGTACTTC
once	NA	TRBV19	TRBJ2-7	CASNAGSYEQYF	TGTGCCAGTAATGCGGGCTCCTACGAGCAGTACTTC
NA	TRBD2	TRBV28	TRBJ2-3	CASSLFGGLAASTDTQYF	TGTGCCAGCAGTTTATTTGGGGGACTAGCGGCTAGCACAGATACGCAGTATTTT
NA	TRBD2	TRBV19	TRBJ2-3	CASSSTSGSTDTQYF	TGTGCCAGTAGTAGCACTAGCGGGAGCACAGATACGCAGTATTTT
NA	TRBD2	TRBV7-8	TRBJ2-1	CASSFRLAGGHEQFF	TGTGCCAGCAGCTTTCGACTAGCGGGAGGGCATGAGCAGTTCTTC
NA	TRBD2	TRBV6-5	TRBJ2-7	CASSRTSESYEQYF	TGTGCCAGCAGTAGGACTAGCGAGTCCTACGAGCAGTACTTC
NA	TRBD1	TRBV27	TRBJ1-6	CASSKQGTWANSPLHF	TGTGCCAGCAGTAAACAGGGGACGTGGGCTAATTCACCCCTCCACTTT
NA	NA	TRBV19	TRBJ1-6	CASTGGRFNSPLHF	TGTGCCAGTACCGGAGGACGTTTTAATTCACCCCTCCACTTT
NA	TRBD1	TRBV6-4	TRBJ2-1	CASSDSPGQGYDEQFF	TGTGCCAGCAGTGACTCTCCGGGACAGGGCTACGATGAGCAGTTCTTC
once	TRBD2	TRBV29-1	TRBJ2-5	CSVDGLAGGPPYQETQYF	TGCAGCGTTGATGGGCTAGCGGGAGGGCCTCCGTACCAAGAGACCCAGTACTTC
NA	TRBD1	TRBV2	TRBJ2-2	CASSLPGQVNTGELFF	TGTGCCAGCAGCCTACCGGGACAGGTTAACACCGGGGAGCTGTTTTTT
NA	NA	TRBV12-3/TRBV12-4	TRBJ2-5	CASSTASVETQYF	TGTGCCAGCAGTACGGCTAGCGTAGAGACCCAGTACTTC
NA	NA	TRBV18	TRBJ1-4	CASSPQGGSANEKLFF	TGTGCCAGCTCACCACAGGGGGGGTCGGCTAATGAAAAACTGTTTTTT
NA	TRBD1	TRBV7-9	TRBJ1-6	CASSLGQGATYNSPLHF	TGTGCCAGCAGCCTCGGACAGGGGGCAACCTATAATTCACCCCTCCACTTT
NA	NA	TRBV3-1/TRBV3-2	TRBJ1-1	CASSHFVPSGDTEAFF	TGTGCCAGCAGCCATTTTGTCCCTAGCGGGGACACTGAAGCTTTCTTT
NA	TRBD2	TRBV5-4	TRBJ2-1	CASSFIAGDHNEQFF	TGTGCCAGCAGCTTCATAGCGGGAGATCACAATGAGCAGTTCTTC
NA	NA	TRBV7-3	TRBJ2-3	CASSPQTGTDTQYF	TGTGCCAGCAGCCCCCAAACAGGGACAGATACGCAGTATTTT
NA	NA	TRBV19	TRBJ1-1	CASEVRGNTEAFF	TGTGCCAGTGAAGTAAGGGGGAACACTGAAGCTTTCTTT
NA	NA	TRBV5-1	TRBJ2-1	CASSPPIPGTYNEQFF	TGCGCCAGCAGCCCCCCCATTCCAGGGACCTACAATGAGCAGTTCTTC